A single sample is the source of the 26 T cell receptor beta chains below, sequenced in a study of cytomegalovirus exposure and HLA in healthy donors. The PCR made use of 60 Vbeta and 13 Jbeta primers. TCRdb's copy holds only in-frame clones and misses some; the assay was immunoSEQ multiplex PCR. The sample records more than 150,000 clones, over 75% being singletons. Sample: PBMCs. The receptor source for this set is a man in his fifties in good health and CMV-seropositive.

The chain has TRBV28 and TRBJ2-1, with 8 bases fitting TRBD2. The CDR3 runs 15 residues. V dropped 5 bases and J dropped 3; count of bases not matched to a gene: 6. Germline loops: CDR1 MDHEN, CDR2 SYDVKM. CDR3 nucleotides: TGTGCCAGCAGTCTAATAGCGGGGAACTACAATGAGCAGTTCTTC. Residues: CASSLIAGNYNEQFF.

This chain joins TRBV9 and TRBJ2-7; 8 bases map to TRBD1. Germline V gene data show CDR1 as SGDLS and CDR2 as YYNGEE. The CDR3 consists of 13 residues. Trimming removed 4 bases from V and 6 bases from J; junction bases left unmatched: 6. CDR3 sequence reads: CASSYDDRGEQYV. The CDR3 DNA follows: TGTGCCAGCAGCTACGACGACAGGGGCGAGCAGTACGTC.

This rearrangement joins TRBV7-2 to TRBJ1-5; no clear D gene. Germline values: CDR1 SGHTA, CDR2 FQGNSA. V lost 2 bases, J lost 7 bases, and 18 bases lay in between. The CDR3 runs 16 residues. CDR3 amino acids: CASSLLAGRVAQPQHF. The CDR3 nucleotides are TGTGCCAGCAGCTTACTCGCGGGGAGGGTGGCGCAGCCCCAGCATTTT.

V gene TRBV7-8 combines with J gene TRBJ1-2, with D possibly TRBD1 on 6 matching bases. Trimming stripped 1 base from V and 4 bases from J, with 16 bases between. The CDR3 consists of 16 residues. In germline, CDR1 is SGHVS, CDR2 FQNEAQ. The CDR3 coding sequence is TGTGCCAGCAGCTTAGATGGGGGGGCGCTCGTCTATGGCTACACCTTC. This sequence encodes CASSLDGGALVYGYTF.

This sequence joins TRBV2 and TRBJ1-2; D is possibly TRBD1 (5 bases). V lost 6 bases and J lost 7, with 12 bases in between. The CDR3 sequence is 12 residues long. CDR1 is SNHLY and CDR2 is FYNNEI in the germline V gene. The CDR3 spells CASRGLGGGYTF. The CDR3, as DNA: TGTGCCAGCAGGGGGCTCGGGGGTGGCTACACCTTC. Full variable domain (rest looked up from reference TRBV2 and TRBJ1-2): EPEVTQTPSHQVTQMGQEVILRCVPISNHLYFYWYRQILGQKVEFLVSFYNNEISEKSEIFDDQFSVERPDGSNFTLKIRSTKLEDSAMYFCASRGLGGGYTFGSGTRLTVV.

The chain recombines TRBV28 with TRBJ1-2, with D hard to call. The germline gives CDR1 MDHEN, CDR2 SYDVKM. The CDR3 loop spans 12 amino acids. V lost 2 bases and J lost 4, with 5 bases in between. CDR3 protein: CASSLAGYGYTF. The CDR3 bases are TGTGCCAGCAGTTTAGCAGGCTATGGCTACACCTTC.

V gene TRBV19 combines with J gene TRBJ2-7, with no clear D. Per the germline V gene, CDR1 is LNHDA and CDR2 is SQIVND (reference sequence). The V and J ends lost 0 bases and 7 bases respectively, with 13 bases between them. The CDR3 covers 14 residues. CDR3 region: CASSIDSLPREQYV. The CDR3 DNA is TGTGCCAGTAGTATAGATTCCCTCCCGAGGGAGCAGTACGTC.

The J gene is TRBJ1-5, the V gene TRBV27; D may be TRBD1 (5 bases). The CDR3 spans 13 residues. Trimming removed 3 bases from V and 4 bases from J, with 7 bases in between. Germline values: CDR1 MNHEY, CDR2 SMNVEV (reference sequence). CDR3 nucleotide sequence: TGTGCCAGCAGTTTCCGGGGGAATCAGCCCCAGCATTTT. This gives the protein CASSFRGNQPQHF.

V usage is TRBV28 and J usage is TRBJ1-2; possible D gene TRBD1, 5 bases. The CDR3 spans 14 residues. Germline CDR1 reads MDHEN; CDR2 reads SYDVKM. V was trimmed by 2 bases and J by 6 bases, leaving 13 bases between them. The DNA of the CDR3 is TGTGCCAGCAGTTTAATGTTGGCAGGGAATGGCTACACCTTC. Translation: CASSLMLAGNGYTF.

In the case of this clone: The limits of the CDR3 on the DNA are not certain, so only TCRdb's listed CDR3 is given. V is TRBV9 and J is TRBJ1-1; the D call TRBD1 from the table was never checked on the DNA. A total of 21 residues make up the CDR3, ends included. Germline V gene lookup returns CDR1 SGDLS and CDR2 YYNGEE. The CDR3: CASSVGAFFGQGTREETEAFF.

V usage is TRBV6-5 and J usage is TRBJ1-5, with 8 bases fitting TRBD1. The germline CDR1 and CDR2 sequences are MNHEY and SVGAGI. The CDR3 is made up of 15 amino acids. The J segment lost 7 bases and the V segment lost 5 bases, leaving 10 bases of the junction unmatched. The CDR3 loop reads CASSRNGQGDQPQHF. The DNA of the CDR3 is TGTGCCAGCAGTCGGAACGGACAGGGCGACCAGCCCCAGCATTTT.

This clone was seen a handful of times. The chain couples TRBV6-5 to TRBJ1-4; 9 bases map to TRBD1. CDR1 and CDR2 (germline): MNHEY, SVGAGI. There are 16 residues in the CDR3. The J segment lost 7 bases and the V segment lost 4 bases, leaving 10 bases of the junction unmatched. The CDR3 sequence is CASSSGTGTLSEKLFF. The DNA of the CDR3 is TGTGCCAGCAGTTCCGGGACAGGGACTCTAAGTGAAAAACTGTTTTTT.

The chain employs TRBV27 and TRBJ2-1; the D is unclear. Germline-derived CDR1 and CDR2 are MNHEY and SMNVEV (reference sequence). V was shortened by 9 bases and J by 5 bases, with 8 bases between the two germline ends. This CDR3 contains 11 residues. In nucleotides, the CDR3 is TGTGCCAGTGCCGTAGACAATGAGCAGTTCTTC. It specifies CASAVDNEQFF.

This chain uses TRBV5-1 with TRBJ2-2, with D unclear. Germline V gene data show CDR1 as SGHRS and CDR2 as YFSETQ. The CDR3 covers 15 residues. V lost 0 bases to trimming and J lost 3 bases, with 9 bases between them. The CDR3 region is CASSLGDIYTGELFF. The CDR3 DNA sequence: TGCGCCAGCAGCTTGGGTGACATATACACCGGGGAGCTGTTTTTT.

This clone was seen a handful of times. This rearrangement joins TRBV11-2 to TRBJ2-5, with 8 bases aligning to TRBD1. V lost 4 bases and J lost 5; bases outside the gene matches: 6. The CDR3 extends over 14 amino acids. Germline CDR1 is SGHAT and CDR2 is FQNNGV. The CDR3 coding sequence is TGTGCCAGCAGCTACGGCAGGGGGCACGAGACCCAGTACTTC. It yields the protein CASSYGRGHETQYF.

The V gene is TRBV13, the J gene TRBJ2-7, with 9 bases identical to TRBD1. From germline, CDR1 is PRHDT and CDR2 FYEKMQ (reference sequence). CDR3 length equals 15 residues. With V trimmed by 5 bases and J by 5 bases, 10 bases remained unmatched. CDR3 in amino acids: CASSHSGQGSNEQYF. The CDR3, as DNA: TGTGCCAGCAGCCACTCCGGACAGGGGTCCAACGAGCAGTACTTC.

This clone turned up a few times. For the CDR3, the DNA is TGTGCCAGCCAGGGACAACCGAACACTGAAGCTTTCTTT. Translation gives CASQGQPNTEAFF. The chain couples TRBV28 to TRBJ1-1; D might be TRBD1 (6 bases). This CDR3 has 13 amino acids. The germline V gene encodes CDR1 MDHEN and CDR2 SYDVKM. The V end lost 8 bases, the J end lost 1 base, and 11 bases lay between the germline ends.

The rearrangement links TRBV11-2 to TRBJ2-1, with D perhaps TRBD2 (5 bases). Trimming took 0 bases from V and 9 from J, leaving 9 bases between them. Germline V CDR1 and CDR2: SGHAT, FQNNGV. CDR3 length: 13 amino acids. The CDR3: CASSLETAGEQFF. Written as DNA, the CDR3 is TGTGCCAGCAGCTTAGAAACCGCGGGTGAGCAGTTCTTC.

This sequence joins TRBV7-9 and TRBJ1-2; 9 bases align to TRBD1. This CDR3 has 16 amino acids. Germline V gene data show CDR1 as SEHNR and CDR2 as FQNEAQ (reference sequence). The trim removed 1 base at V and 8 bases at J, leaving 11 bases unmatched. The CDR3 bases are TGTGCCAGCAGCTTAGAATTTACAGGGGGCTCCGAAGGCTACACCTTC. Protein product: CASSLEFTGGSEGYTF.

This clone was picked up a small number of times. V usage is TRBV4-1 and J usage is TRBJ1-5; TRBD1 might be the D (6 bases). Trimming stripped 0 bases from V and 6 bases from J, with 9 bases between. The length of the CDR3 is 14 residues. Germline CDR1 reads MGHRA; CDR2 reads YSYEKL. CDR3 amino acids: CASSQEGGTQPQHF. The CDR3 DNA sequence: TGCGCCAGCAGCCAAGAAGGGGGTACTCAGCCCCAGCATTTT.

The V call is TRBV27, the J call TRBJ2-7, with TRBD1 as a possible D gene (6 bases). Between the trimmed V and J ends, which lost 4 bases and 4 bases, there was a span of 17 bases. This CDR3 has 15 amino acids. Per germline, CDR1 MNHEY and CDR2 SMNVEV (reference sequence). CDR3 coding DNA: TGTGCCAGCAGTTCCCCCCTGGCAGGGGTATACGAGCAGTACGTC. Encoded protein: CASSSPLAGVYEQYV.

The chain joins TRBV10-2 to TRBJ2-5, with 11 bases lining up with TRBD2. Trimming removed 5 bases from V and 4 bases from J; junction bases left unmatched: 0. The CDR3 extends over 13 amino acids. The germline V gene encodes CDR1 WSHSY and CDR2 SAAADI. As DNA, the CDR3 is TGCGCCAGCAGTACTAGCGGGGGAGAGACCCAGTACTTC. It specifies CASSTSGGETQYF.

There are a few counts of this clone. The gene calls are TRBV4-3 and TRBJ1-5; 8 positions agree with TRBD1. This CDR3 has 15 residues. V dropped 0 bases and J dropped 8; count of bases not matched to a gene: 6. Germline CDR1 LGHNA, CDR2 YSLEER. The CDR3 bases are TGCGCCAGCAGCCAAGACCAGGGGGCGCGGAAGCCCCAGCATTTT. This translates into CASSQDQGARKPQHF.

A few counts support this clone. J is TRBJ1-1 and V is TRBV18, with D perhaps TRBD1 (5 bases). V was cut by 4 bases and J by 1 base, with 7 bases left in between. The V gene's germline CDR1 is KGHSH and CDR2 LQKENI. The CDR3 runs 13 residues. Written as DNA, the CDR3 is TGTGCCAGCTCACTCGGGGGGAACACTGAAGCTTTCTTT. Residues: CASSLGGNTEAFF.

The J gene is TRBJ2-1, the V gene TRBV4-3, with D possibly being TRBD1 (5 bases). The V and J ends lost 2 bases and 2 bases respectively, with 7 bases between them. Germline values: CDR1 LGHNA, CDR2 YSLEER. This CDR3 is 14 amino acids long. In nucleotides, the CDR3 is TGCGCCAGCAGCCAACAGGGCGCCTACAATGAGCAGTTCTTC. It encodes CASSQQGAYNEQFF.

V and J are TRBV27 and TRBJ1-4, with D possibly TRBD1 on 5 matching bases. Trimming stripped 6 bases from V and 10 bases from J, with 15 bases between. Germline V gene sequence: CDR1 MNHEY, CDR2 SMNVEV (reference sequence). This CDR3 has 13 residues. This CDR3 is CASRPSGGGKLFF. Written as DNA, the CDR3 is TGTGCCAGCAGGCCATCCGGGGGGGGAAAACTGTTTTTT.